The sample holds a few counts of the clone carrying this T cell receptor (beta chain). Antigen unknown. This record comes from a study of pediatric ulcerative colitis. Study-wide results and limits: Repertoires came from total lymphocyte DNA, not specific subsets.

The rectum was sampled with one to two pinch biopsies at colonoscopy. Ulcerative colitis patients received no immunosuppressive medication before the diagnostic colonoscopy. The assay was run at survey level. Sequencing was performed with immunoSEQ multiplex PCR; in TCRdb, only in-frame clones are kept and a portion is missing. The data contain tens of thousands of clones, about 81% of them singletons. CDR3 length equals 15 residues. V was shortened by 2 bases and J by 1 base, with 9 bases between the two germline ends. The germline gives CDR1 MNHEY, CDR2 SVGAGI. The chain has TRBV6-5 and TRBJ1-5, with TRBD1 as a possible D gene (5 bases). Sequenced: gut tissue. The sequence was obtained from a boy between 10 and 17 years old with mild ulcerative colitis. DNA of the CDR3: TGTGCCAGCAGTTACGGGGGGTCGAGCAATCAGCCCCAGCATTTT. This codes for CASSYGGSSNQPQHF.